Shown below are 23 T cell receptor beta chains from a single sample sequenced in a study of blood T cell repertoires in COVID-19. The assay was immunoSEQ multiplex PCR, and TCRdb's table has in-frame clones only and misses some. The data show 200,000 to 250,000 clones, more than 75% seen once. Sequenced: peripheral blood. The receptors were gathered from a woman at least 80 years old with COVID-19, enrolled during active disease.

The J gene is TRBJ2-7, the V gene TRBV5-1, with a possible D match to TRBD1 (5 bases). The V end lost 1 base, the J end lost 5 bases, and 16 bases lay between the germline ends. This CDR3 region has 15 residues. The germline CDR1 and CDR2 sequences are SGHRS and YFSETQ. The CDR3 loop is CASSLYPQGANEQYF. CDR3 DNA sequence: TGCGCCAGCAGCTTGTACCCACAAGGGGCCAACGAGCAGTACTTC.

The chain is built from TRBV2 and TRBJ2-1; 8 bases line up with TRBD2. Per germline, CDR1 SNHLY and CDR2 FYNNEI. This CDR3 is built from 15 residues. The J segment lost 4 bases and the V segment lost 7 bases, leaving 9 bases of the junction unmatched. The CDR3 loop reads CASNRLASAYNEQFF. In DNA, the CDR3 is TGTGCCAGCAACAGACTAGCGTCCGCTTACAATGAGCAGTTCTTC.

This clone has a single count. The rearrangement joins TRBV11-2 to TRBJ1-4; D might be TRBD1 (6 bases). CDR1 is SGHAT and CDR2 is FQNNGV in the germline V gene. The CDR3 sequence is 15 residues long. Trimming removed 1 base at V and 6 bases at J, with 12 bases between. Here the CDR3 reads CASSLVFGGDEKLFF. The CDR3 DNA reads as TGTGCCAGCAGCTTAGTCTTTGGGGGCGATGAAAAACTGTTTTTT.

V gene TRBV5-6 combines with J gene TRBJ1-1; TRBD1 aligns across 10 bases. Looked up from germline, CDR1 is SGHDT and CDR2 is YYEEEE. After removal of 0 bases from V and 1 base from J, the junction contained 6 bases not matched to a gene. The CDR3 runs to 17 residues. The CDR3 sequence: CASSLDKRTGGNTEAFF. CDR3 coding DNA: TGTGCCAGCAGCTTGGACAAAAGGACAGGGGGGAACACTGAAGCTTTCTTT.

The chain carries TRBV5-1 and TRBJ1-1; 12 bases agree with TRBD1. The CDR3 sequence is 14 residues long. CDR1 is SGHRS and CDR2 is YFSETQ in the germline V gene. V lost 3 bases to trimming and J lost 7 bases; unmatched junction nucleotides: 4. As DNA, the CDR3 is TGCGCCAGCAGCTCTGGGACAGGGGGCCTTGAAGCTTTCTTT. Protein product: CASSSGTGGLEAFF.

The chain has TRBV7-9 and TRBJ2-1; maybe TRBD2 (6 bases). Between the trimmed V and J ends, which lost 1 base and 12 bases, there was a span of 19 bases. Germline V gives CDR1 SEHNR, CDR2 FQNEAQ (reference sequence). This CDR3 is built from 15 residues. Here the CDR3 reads CASSLGAGLGGAQFF. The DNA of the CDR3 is TGTGCCAGCAGCTTAGGCGCCGGCTTAGGAGGGGCGCAGTTCTTC. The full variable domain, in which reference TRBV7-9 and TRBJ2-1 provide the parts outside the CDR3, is DTGVSQNPRHKITKRGQNVTFRCDPISEHNRLYWYRQTLGQGPEFLTYFQNEAQLEKSRLLSDRFSAERPKGSFSTLEIQRTEQGDSAMYLCASSLGAGLGGAQFFGPGTRLTVL.

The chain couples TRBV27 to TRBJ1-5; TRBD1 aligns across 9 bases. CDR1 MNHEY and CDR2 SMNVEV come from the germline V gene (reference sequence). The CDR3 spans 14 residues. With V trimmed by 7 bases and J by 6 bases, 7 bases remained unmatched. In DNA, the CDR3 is TGTGCCAGCAAGCGGGACAGGGAAGCTCAGCCCCAGCATTTT. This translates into CASKRDREAQPQHF.

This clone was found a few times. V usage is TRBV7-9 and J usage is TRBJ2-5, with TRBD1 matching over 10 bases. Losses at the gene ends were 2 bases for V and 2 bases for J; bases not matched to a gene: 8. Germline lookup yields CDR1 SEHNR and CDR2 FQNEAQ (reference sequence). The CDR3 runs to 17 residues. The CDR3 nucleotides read TGTGCCAGCAGCTTAAGAGCGGGACAGGGGTTTCAAGAGACCCAGTACTTC. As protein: CASSLRAGQGFQETQYF.

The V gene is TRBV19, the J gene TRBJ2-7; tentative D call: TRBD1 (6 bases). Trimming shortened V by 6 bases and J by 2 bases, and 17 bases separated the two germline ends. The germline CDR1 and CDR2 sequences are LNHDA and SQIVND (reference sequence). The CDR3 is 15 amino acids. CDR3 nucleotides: TGTGCCAGTAGGGAAGCGACAGGTAGTACCTACGAGCAGTACTTC. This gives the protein CASREATGSTYEQYF.

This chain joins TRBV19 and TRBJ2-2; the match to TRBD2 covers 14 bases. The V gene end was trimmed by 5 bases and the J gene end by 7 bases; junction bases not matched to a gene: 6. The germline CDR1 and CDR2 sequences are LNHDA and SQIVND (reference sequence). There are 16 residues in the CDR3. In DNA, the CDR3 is TGTGCCAGTAGTCGACTAGCGGGGGGGCCGGACGGGGAGCTGTTTTTT. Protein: CASSRLAGGPDGELFF.

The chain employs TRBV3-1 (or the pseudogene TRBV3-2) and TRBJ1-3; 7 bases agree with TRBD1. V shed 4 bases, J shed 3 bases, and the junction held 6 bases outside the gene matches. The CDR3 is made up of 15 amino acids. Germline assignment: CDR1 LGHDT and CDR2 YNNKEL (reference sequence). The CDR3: CASSLGRGLGNTIYF. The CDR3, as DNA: TGTGCCAGCAGCCTCGGGAGGGGGCTTGGAAACACCATATATTTT.

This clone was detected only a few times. The CDR3 nucleotides are TGTGCCAGCAAACCATTCACGGGCAGGGGAACTGAAGCTTTCTTT. Translation: CASKPFTGRGTEAFF. The chain links TRBV27 to TRBJ1-1; D may be TRBD1 (6 bases). CDR3 length: 15 residues. V dropped 7 bases and J dropped 5 bases, with 20 bases sitting between them. Germline assignment: CDR1 MNHEY and CDR2 SMNVEV (reference sequence).

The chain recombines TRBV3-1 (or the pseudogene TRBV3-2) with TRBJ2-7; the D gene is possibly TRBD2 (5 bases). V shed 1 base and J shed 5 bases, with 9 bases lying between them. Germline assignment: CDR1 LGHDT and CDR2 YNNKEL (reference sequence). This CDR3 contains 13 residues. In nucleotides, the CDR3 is TGTGCCAGCAGCCAAGGGTTGAGGGACGAGCAGTACTTC. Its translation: CASSQGLRDEQYF.

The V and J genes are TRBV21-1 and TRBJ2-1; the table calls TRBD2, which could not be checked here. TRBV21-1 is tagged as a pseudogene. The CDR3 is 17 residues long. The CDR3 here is CASSNLTSGGSYNEQFF. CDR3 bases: TGTGCCAGCAGCAACCTGACTAGCGGGGGCTCCTACAATGAGCAGTTCTTC.

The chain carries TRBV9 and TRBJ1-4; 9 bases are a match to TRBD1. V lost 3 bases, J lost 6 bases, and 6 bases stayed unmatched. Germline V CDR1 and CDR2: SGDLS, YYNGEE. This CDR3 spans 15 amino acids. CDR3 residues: CASSAEQGADEKLFF. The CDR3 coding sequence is TGTGCCAGCAGCGCGGAACAGGGGGCGGATGAAAAACTGTTTTTT.

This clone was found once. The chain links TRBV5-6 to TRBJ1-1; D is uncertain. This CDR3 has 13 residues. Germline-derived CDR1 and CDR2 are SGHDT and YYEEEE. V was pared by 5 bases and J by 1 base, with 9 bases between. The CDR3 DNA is TGTGCCAGCAGGGGCACCGAGAACACTGAAGCTTTCTTT. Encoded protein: CASRGTENTEAFF.

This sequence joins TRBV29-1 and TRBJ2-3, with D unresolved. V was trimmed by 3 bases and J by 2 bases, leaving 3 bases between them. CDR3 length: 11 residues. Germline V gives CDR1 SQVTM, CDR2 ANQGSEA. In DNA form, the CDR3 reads TGCAGCGTTGATCTCACAGATACGCAGTATTTT. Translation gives CSVDLTDTQYF.

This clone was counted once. CDR3 in DNA: TGTGCCAGCAGTGATTACAGTGGCAATCAGCCCCAGCATTTT. Residues: CASSDYSGNQPQHF. The chain uses TRBV2 and TRBJ1-5; no reliable D call. CDR1 SNHLY and CDR2 FYNNEI come from the germline V gene. V shed 3 bases and J shed 2 bases, with 8 bases lying between them. CDR3 length: 14 residues.

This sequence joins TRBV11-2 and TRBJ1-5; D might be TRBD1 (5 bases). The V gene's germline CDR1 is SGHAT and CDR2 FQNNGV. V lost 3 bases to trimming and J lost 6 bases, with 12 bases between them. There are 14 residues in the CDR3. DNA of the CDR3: TGTGCCAGCAGCTTCCCAGGGTACGGTCAGCCCCAGCATTTT. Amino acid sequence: CASSFPGYGQPQHF.

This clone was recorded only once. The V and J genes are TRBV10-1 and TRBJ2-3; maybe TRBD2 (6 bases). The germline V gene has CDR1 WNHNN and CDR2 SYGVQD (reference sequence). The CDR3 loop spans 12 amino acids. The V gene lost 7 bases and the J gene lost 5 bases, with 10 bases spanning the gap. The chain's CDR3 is CASIGRGDTQYF. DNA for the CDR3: TGCGCCAGCATTGGGCGGGGAGATACGCAGTATTTT.

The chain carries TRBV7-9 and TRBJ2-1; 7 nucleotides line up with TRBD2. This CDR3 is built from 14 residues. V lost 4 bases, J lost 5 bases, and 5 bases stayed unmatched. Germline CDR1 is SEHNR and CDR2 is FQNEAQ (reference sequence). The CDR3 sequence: CASSWAGADNEQFF. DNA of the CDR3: TGTGCCAGCAGCTGGGCGGGAGCGGACAATGAGCAGTTCTTC.

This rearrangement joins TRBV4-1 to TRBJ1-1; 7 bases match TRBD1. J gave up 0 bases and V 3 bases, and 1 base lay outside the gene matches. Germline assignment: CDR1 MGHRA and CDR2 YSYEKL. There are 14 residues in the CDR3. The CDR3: CASSQGQMNTEAFF. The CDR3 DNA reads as TGCGCCAGCAGCCAGGGACAGATGAACACTGAAGCTTTCTTT.

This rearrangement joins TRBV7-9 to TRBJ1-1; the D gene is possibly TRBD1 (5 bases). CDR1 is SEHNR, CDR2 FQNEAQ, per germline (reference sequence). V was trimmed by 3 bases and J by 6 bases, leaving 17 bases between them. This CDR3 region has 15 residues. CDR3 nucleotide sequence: TGTGCCAGCAGCTTGGGCGGGGGAGGACGTCCTGAAGCTTTCTTT. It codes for CASSLGGGGRPEAFF.